Below, 27 T cell receptor beta chains from the same sample are listed, as sequenced in a study of blood T cells in healthy people across ages. A second PCR of about 6 to 12 cycles used a sample-barcoded 5' primer and a J-beta primer mix. TCRdb itself ran the 5' RACE reads through MiXCR, one entry per CDR3 protein. The sample holds 800,000 or so distinct CDR3 sequences, 46% seen once. Sequencing input: blood. Receptors originate from an elderly man in good health.

The chain carries TRBV5-1 and TRBJ1-4; no definite D call. Trimming took 4 bases from V and 14 from J, leaving 18 bases between them. The CDR3 has 13 residues. Germline CDR1 reads SGHRS; CDR2 reads YFSETQ. This CDR3 is CASSATGALGLFF. In DNA, the CDR3 is TGCGCCAGCAGCGCCACGGGCGCTTTGGGTCTGTTTTTT.

The V gene is TRBV3-1, the J gene TRBJ2-1; TRBD2 agrees at 12 bases. V lost 5 bases to trimming and J lost 9 bases; unmatched junction nucleotides: 5. The CDR3 extends over 14 amino acids. Germline assignment: CDR1 LGHDT and CDR2 YNNKEL (reference sequence). CDR3 bases: TGTGCCAGCAGCGCCAGACTAGCGGGAGTTGAGCAGTTCTTC. It specifies CASSARLAGVEQFF.

This clonotype has at least ten counts. The chain has TRBV7-2 and TRBJ2-5; unclear D gene. Germline values: CDR1 SGHTA, CDR2 FQGNSA. The V end was cut by 5 bases, the J end by 4 bases, with 11 bases between. The CDR3 totals 13 residues. The CDR3, as DNA: TGTGCCAGCAGCCCCCGCGGATCAGAGACCCAGTACTTC. It is translated as CASSPRGSETQYF.

This clonotype was seen a handful of times. The chain couples TRBV9 to TRBJ2-7, with D perhaps TRBD1 or TRBD2 (5 bases each). Trimming cost V 3 bases and J 5 bases, with 12 bases left between them. The CDR3 spans 13 residues. Germline CDR1 and CDR2: SGDLS and YYNGEE. The CDR3 DNA reads TGTGCCAGCAGCGCGGGATGGGGCAACGAGCAGTACTTC. This gives the protein CASSAGWGNEQYF.

In its sample, this clonotype was seen a few times. J is TRBJ2-1 and V is TRBV20-1; D possibly corresponds to TRBD2 (6 bases). CDR3 size: 15 residues. Trimming pared 5 bases from V and 0 bases from J, leaving 14 bases between. Germline V CDR1 and CDR2: DFQATT, SNEGSKA (reference sequence). This chain's CDR3 is CSAFVGGSSYNEQFF. The CDR3 nucleotides are TGCAGTGCTTTCGTCGGAGGGAGCTCCTACAATGAGCAGTTCTTC.

V is TRBV7-6 and J is TRBJ2-5; D is uncertain. The ends were cut back, 0 bases at V and 13 bases at J, with 24 bases in the middle. This CDR3 comprises 16 residues. Germline V gene lookup returns CDR1 SGHVS and CDR2 FNYEAQ. The CDR3 DNA follows: TGTGCCAGCAGCTTAGCGGCAGGCCCTGTTTGGGATGAGCGGTACTTC. Its translation is CASSLAAGPVWDERYF.

The chain has TRBV6-1 and TRBJ1-6; 9 positions agree with TRBD1. From germline, CDR1 is MNHNS and CDR2 SASEGT. This CDR3 comprises 17 residues. J gave up 8 bases and V 9 bases, and 17 bases lay outside the gene matches. The CDR3 sequence is CASINFSTGGTYSPLHF. The CDR3 region has the DNA TGTGCCAGTATAAACTTCTCGACAGGGGGAACGTATTCACCCCTCCACTTT.

The J gene is TRBJ2-3, the V gene TRBV6-2 or TRBV6-3; D gene ambiguous. Between the trimmed V and J ends, which lost 6 bases and 6 bases, there was a span of 13 bases. The CDR3 sequence is 13 residues long. Germline V gene data show CDR1 as MNHEY and CDR2 as SVGEGT. DNA for the CDR3: TGTGCCAGCAGCCCCCGCGCCGCCGATACGCAGTATTTT. Amino acids: CASSPRAADTQYF.

V is TRBV5-1 and J is TRBJ2-7, with a weak D call TRBD2 (5 bases). This CDR3 is built from 15 residues. The germline V gene has CDR1 SGHRS and CDR2 YFSETQ. The V end lost 2 bases, the J end lost 2 bases, and 14 bases lay between the germline ends. The chain's CDR3 is CASSFVESGTYEQYF. The CDR3 coding sequence is TGCGCCAGCAGCTTTGTTGAATCGGGGACCTACGAGCAGTACTTC.

This clonotype was counted between two and nine times. The chain is built from TRBV7-8 and TRBJ2-1, with unresolved D. Trimming took 2 bases from V and 6 from J, leaving 17 bases between them. Germline V gene lookup returns CDR1 SGHVS and CDR2 FQNEAQ. The CDR3 contains 16 residues. CDR3 sequence reads: CASSLITPSFLNEQFF. The CDR3 DNA sequence: TGTGCCAGCAGCTTAATCACGCCCAGTTTCCTCAATGAGCAGTTCTTC. The full variable domain, in which reference TRBV7-8 and TRBJ2-1 provide the parts outside the CDR3, is GAGVSQSPRYKVAKRGQDVALRCDPISGHVSLFWYQQALGQGPEFLTYFQNEAQLDKSGLPSDRFFAERPEGSVSTLKIQRTQQEDSAVYLCASSLITPSFLNEQFFGPGTRLTVL.

The chain combines TRBV6-6 with TRBJ1-1, with D possibly TRBD1 on 5 matching bases. This CDR3 has 13 amino acids. Germline V CDR1 and CDR2: MNHNY, SVGAGI (reference sequence). Trimming took off 2 bases at V and 5 bases at J, with 9 bases between the two ends. CDR3 nucleotide sequence: TGTGCCAGCAGTTACGGGGCAGGTACTGAAGCTTTCTTT. Its protein is CASSYGAGTEAFF.

The rearrangement links TRBV5-1 to TRBJ2-4; 7 bases map to TRBD2. With V trimmed by 0 bases and J by 5 bases, 8 bases remained unmatched. Per germline, CDR1 SGHRS and CDR2 YFSETQ. The CDR3 runs 16 residues. The CDR3 DNA reads TGCGCCAGCAGCTTGGAGCCTAGCGGCGCCCAAAACATTCAGTACTTC. Its translation: CASSLEPSGAQNIQYF.

The V call is TRBV7-2, the J call TRBJ1-1; D not certain. Germline V gives CDR1 SGHTA, CDR2 FQGNSA. Trimming pared 5 bases from V and 11 bases from J, leaving 18 bases between. CDR3 size: 13 residues. CDR3 in DNA: TGTGCCAGCAGCCTCCGGGCTAGCGATAATGCTTTCTTT. As protein: CASSLRASDNAFF.

This clonotype has at least ten counts. The chain combines TRBV28 with TRBJ2-7, with D unresolved. V lost 5 bases and J 3 bases, leaving 5 bases between the germline ends. Germline-derived CDR1 and CDR2 are MDHEN and SYDVKM. This CDR3 region has 11 residues. The DNA for the CDR3 is TGTGCCAGCAGTACGAACTACGAGCAGTACTTC. Protein sequence: CASSTNYEQYF.

V usage is TRBV10-3 and J usage is TRBJ2-3; 9 nucleotides line up with TRBD1. CDR1 ENHRY and CDR2 SYGVKD come from the germline V gene. V gave up 6 bases and J gave up 4 bases; unmatched junction bases: 11. The CDR3 spans 16 residues. The CDR3 reads CAISKPGQGGADTQYF. The DNA for the CDR3 is TGTGCCATCAGCAAACCGGGACAGGGTGGCGCAGATACGCAGTATTTT.

The V call is TRBV4-3, the J call TRBJ2-5, with D possibly being TRBD1 (5 bases). CDR1 is LGHNA and CDR2 is YSLEER in the germline V gene. The CDR3 runs 15 residues. The ends were cut back, 0 bases at V and 5 bases at J, with 13 bases in the middle. The CDR3, as DNA: TGCGCCAGCAGCCAAGACAGGGTAGGCTTGGAGACCCAGTACTTC. Translating gives CASSQDRVGLETQYF.

The chain employs TRBV10-3 and TRBJ2-1; 7 bases fit TRBD2. In germline, CDR1 is ENHRY, CDR2 SYGVKD. V lost 0 bases to trimming and J lost 3 bases; unmatched junction nucleotides: 2. CDR3 size: 15 residues. The CDR3 DNA reads TGTGCCATCAGTGAGTCGTGGGACTACTACAATGAGCAGTTCTTC. Translating it yields CAISESWDYYNEQFF.

The chain recombines TRBV6-1 with TRBJ2-5; D remains ambiguous. CDR1 is MNHNS, CDR2 SASEGT, per germline. This CDR3 is built from 15 residues. Trimming removed 8 bases from V and 7 bases from J, with 23 bases in between. The CDR3 DNA reads TGTGCCAGCTATTTTGGCGGCGGACGGGTCGGGACCCAGTACTTC. It translates to CASYFGGGRVGTQYF.

This chain uses TRBV3-1 with TRBJ2-7; D remains unclear. The J call may be incorrect, as the DNA end agrees better with TRBJ2-5. CDR1 is LGHDT, CDR2 YNNKEL, per germline (reference sequence). The CDR3 runs 14 residues. This CDR3 reads CASSPERGDETQYF. CDR3 nucleotides: TGTGCCAGCAGCCCAGAAAGAGGCGACGAGACCCAGTACTTC.

The chain has TRBV12-3 or TRBV12-4 and TRBJ2-7; D unresolved. V was clipped by 3 bases and J by 0 bases, with 15 bases between them. This CDR3 comprises 16 residues. The CDR3 region has the DNA TGTGCCAGCAGTTTGGGTATATTGGCGGCCTCCTACGAGCAGTACTTC. Translation: CASSLGILAASYEQYF.

The rearrangement uses TRBV12-3 or TRBV12-4 and TRBJ2-2, with TRBD1 identical over 7 bases. After removal of 6 bases from V and 6 bases from J, the junction contained 7 bases not matched to a gene. The CDR3 contains 14 residues. CDR3 nucleotide sequence: TGTGCCAGCAGGACGGACAGGATGTCCGGGGAGCTGTTTTTT. Its translation is CASRTDRMSGELFF.

The chain links TRBV28 to TRBJ2-5; the match to TRBD1 covers 9 bases. V gave up 5 bases and J gave up 4 bases; unmatched junction bases: 11. The CDR3 is 16 residues long. Germline loops: CDR1 MDHEN, CDR2 SYDVKM. CDR3 residues: CASSTRDRVSGETQYF. The CDR3 DNA reads as TGTGCCAGCAGTACCCGGGACAGGGTTTCAGGAGAGACCCAGTACTTC.

This chain joins TRBV15 and TRBJ2-2; 8 bases are a match to TRBD2. The germline V gene has CDR1 LNHNV and CDR2 YYDKDF (reference sequence). With V trimmed by 5 bases and J by 4 bases, 9 bases remained unmatched. The CDR3 spans 16 residues. CDR3 coding DNA: TGTGCCACCAGCCTACTTGGACTAGCACCCACCGGGGAGCTGTTTTTT. Amino acids: CATSLLGLAPTGELFF.

The chain links TRBV11-3 to TRBJ2-2, with D possibly matching TRBD1 (6 bases). Per the germline V gene, CDR1 is SGHNT and CDR2 is YENEEA. V was trimmed by 2 bases and J by 9 bases, leaving 7 bases between them. CDR3 size: 12 residues. CDR3 coding DNA: TGTGCCAGCAGCTTACGGGACAGGGAGCTGTTTTTT. Its translation: CASSLRDRELFF.

This clonotype was seen more than once but under ten times. DNA for the CDR3: TGCAGTGCTAGACATAGCGGGAGCTACGGTGAGCAGTTCTTC. This codes for CSARHSGSYGEQFF. The chain carries TRBV20-1 and TRBJ2-1; 9 bases line up with TRBD2. This CDR3 comprises 14 residues. The V gene end was trimmed by 2 bases and the J gene end by 9 bases; junction bases not matched to a gene: 8. Germline V gives CDR1 DFQATT, CDR2 SNEGSKA (reference sequence).

With regard to this clonotype: Being one base from a much bigger clone, this may be a read error. The rearrangement links TRBV4-3 to TRBJ2-3; 11 nucleotides agree with TRBD2. This CDR3 has 17 residues. Germline V gives CDR1 LGHNA, CDR2 YSLEER. Trimming at V came to 0 bases and at J to 4 bases, leaving 6 bases not matched to a gene. The CDR3 DNA is TGCGCCAGCAGCCAAGATACTAGCGGGAGTACATCAGATACGCAGTATTTT. It yields the protein CASSQDTSGSTSDTQYF.

The chain is built from TRBV20-1 and TRBJ2-3; D gene unclear. V lost 3 bases and J lost 4, with 20 bases in between. CDR3 length: 16 residues. Germline V gene sequence: CDR1 DFQATT, CDR2 SNEGSKA (reference sequence). The DNA of the CDR3 is TGCAGTGCTAGTAGGTTTCCCAGACTCGTCCCAGATACGCAGTATTTT. Its translation is CSASRFPRLVPDTQYF.